Shown below are 26 T cell receptor beta chains from a single sample sequenced in a study of blood T cell repertoires in COVID-19. Measured with immunoSEQ multiplex PCR; TCRdb has only the in-frame clones, and not every one. Altogether some 130,000 clones are present, 80% to 85% being singletons, with the ten largest covering 1.4%. Input material: peripheral blood. These receptors came from a man in his sixties with acute or convalescent COVID-19.

The chain couples TRBV18 to TRBJ2-1; D possibly corresponds to TRBD2 (7 bases). Germline V gene sequence: CDR1 KGHSH, CDR2 LQKENI. The CDR3 consists of 15 residues. Trimming removed 1 base from V and 2 bases from J, with 9 bases in between. CDR3 sequence: CASSPRGGPYNEQFF. In DNA form, the CDR3 reads TGTGCCAGCTCACCACGGGGGGGGCCCTACAATGAGCAGTTCTTC.

CDR3 DNA: TGCGCCAGCAGCATCTACACGGACAGGAACACCGGGGAGCTGTTTTTT. Its protein product is CASSIYTDRNTGELFF. The genes are TRBV5-1 and TRBJ2-2, with a possible D match to TRBD1 (6 bases). The V gene's germline CDR1 is SGHRS and CDR2 YFSETQ. Trimming pared 4 bases from V and 1 base from J, leaving 14 bases between. CDR3 size: 16 residues.

The chain recombines TRBV13 with TRBJ1-1; D not resolved. Trimming took 3 bases from V and 6 from J, leaving 14 bases between them. Per the germline V gene, CDR1 is PRHDT and CDR2 is FYEKMQ (reference sequence). The CDR3 has 14 amino acids. The CDR3 sequence is CASSLGSTLAEAFF. DNA for the CDR3: TGTGCCAGCAGCTTGGGCAGTACGCTCGCTGAAGCTTTCTTT.

The chain is built from TRBV5-1 and TRBJ2-7; 7 bases agree with TRBD1. The ends lost 4 bases at V and 3 bases at J; junction bases unmatched: 4. The germline V gene has CDR1 SGHRS and CDR2 YFSETQ. The CDR3 is 13 amino acids. The CDR3 region has the DNA TGCGCCAGCAGCCGACAGGGAGACTACGAGCAGTACTTC. Its protein is CASSRQGDYEQYF.

The chain is built from TRBV7-9 and TRBJ1-3; D is undetermined. This CDR3 region has 14 residues. The germline V gene has CDR1 SEHNR and CDR2 FQNEAQ (reference sequence). V was shortened by 5 bases and J by 0 bases, with 8 bases between the two germline ends. The CDR3 loop reads CASSPPLSGNTIYF. The DNA of the CDR3 is TGTGCCAGCAGCCCCCCACTCTCTGGAAACACCATATATTTT. The complete variable domain, with remaining parts taken from reference TRBV7-9 and TRBJ1-3, reads DTGVSQNPRHKITKRGQNVTFRCDPISEHNRLYWYRQTLGQGPEFLTYFQNEAQLEKSRLLSDRFSAERPKGSFSTLEIQRTEQGDSAMYLCASSPPLSGNTIYFGEGSWLTVV.

J is TRBJ2-5 and V is TRBV7-9, with TRBD1 as a possible D gene (7 bases). Germline V lookup: CDR1 SEHNR, CDR2 FQNEAQ (reference sequence). V was clipped by 1 base and J by 4 bases, with 13 bases between them. The CDR3 runs to 15 residues. The CDR3, as DNA: TGTGCCAGCAGCTTAGGTTGGAGGGGGCGAGAGACCCAGTACTTC. Amino acids: CASSLGWRGRETQYF. Looking up the rest from reference TRBV7-9 and TRBJ2-5 gives the full variable domain: DTGVSQNPRHKITKRGQNVTFRCDPISEHNRLYWYRQTLGQGPEFLTYFQNEAQLEKSRLLSDRFSAERPKGSFSTLEIQRTEQGDSAMYLCASSLGWRGRETQYFGPGTRLLVL.

This rearrangement joins TRBV10-3 to TRBJ2-3, with 7 bases that match TRBD2. Germline CDR1 ENHRY, CDR2 SYGVKD. V was clipped by 10 bases and J by 2 bases; unmatched bases: 12. The CDR3 is made up of 15 amino acids. The CDR3 coding sequence is TGTGCCACGGCGAAGAAACTAGCGCTCACAGATACGCAGTATTTT. This translates into CATAKKLALTDTQYF.

This chain links TRBV29-1 with TRBJ2-2; D might be TRBD2 (5 bases). Germline V lookup: CDR1 SQVTM, CDR2 ANQGSEA. Deletions cut 7 bases from V and 6 bases from J, with 15 bases between. The CDR3 loop spans 13 amino acids. For the CDR3, the DNA is TGCAGCGCGGATGCCGGGGTCCCCGGGGAGCTGTTTTTT. It translates to CSADAGVPGELFF.

The V and J genes are TRBV10-2 and TRBJ1-5; D is unresolved. The V end was cut by 3 bases, the J end by 0 bases, with 6 bases between. The CDR3 length is 14 residues. Germline V gene lookup returns CDR1 WSHSY and CDR2 SAAADI. CDR3 region: CASSEIYSNQPQHF. The CDR3 DNA reads TGCGCCAGCAGTGAAATTTATAGCAATCAGCCCCAGCATTTT.

The chain couples TRBV6-6 to TRBJ2-5; weak D call: TRBD2 (5 bases). This CDR3 has 15 residues. Germline V gene data show CDR1 as MNHNY and CDR2 as SVGAGI (reference sequence). The V gene lost 3 bases and the J gene lost 4 bases, with 15 bases spanning the gap. The CDR3 DNA reads as TGTGCCAGCAGTTATCACGTACCGGAGGCAGAGACCCAGTACTTC. Translation: CASSYHVPEAETQYF.

CDR3 sequence (DNA): TGTGCCAGCAGCTTAGGTCCCATGAGCTACGAGCAGTACTTC. It encodes CASSLGPMSYEQYF. The V call is TRBV11-3, the J call TRBJ2-7; unclear D gene. The CDR3 contains 14 residues. Germline V CDR1 and CDR2: SGHNT, YENEEA. Trimming took off 1 base at V and 3 bases at J, with 10 bases between the two ends.

The chain recombines TRBV21-1 with TRBJ2-1; TRBD1 was called by the table and not checked on the DNA. TRBV21-1 is a documented pseudogene. This CDR3 spans 15 amino acids. The CDR3 loop reads CASSKMRQEYNEQFF. The CDR3 bases are TGTGCCAGCAGCAAGATGAGACAGGAGTACAATGAGCAGTTCTTC.

This chain joins TRBV12-5 and TRBJ1-4; D is unclear. V gave up 4 bases and J gave up 8 bases, with 8 bases separating them. The CDR3 runs 12 residues. Germline assignment: CDR1 LGHNT and CDR2 FRNRAP. This CDR3 reads CASGSPMEKLFF. CDR3 nucleotide sequence: TGTGCTAGTGGTTCCCCTATGGAAAAACTGTTTTTT.

This clone was counted many times. This chain links TRBV5-1 with TRBJ1-1, with a possible D match to TRBD1 (5 bases). This CDR3 comprises 16 residues. Germline loops: CDR1 SGHRS, CDR2 YFSETQ. Trimming pared 4 bases from V and 1 base from J, leaving 17 bases between. In DNA, the CDR3 is TGCGCCAGCAGCCTAGGTGGCAGGGTTAAGAACACTGAAGCTTTCTTT. Translated: CASSLGGRVKNTEAFF.

The rearrangement uses TRBV6-5 and TRBJ1-2, with TRBD1 matching 10 bases. J lost 5 bases, V lost 0 bases, and 6 bases had no gene match. The CDR3 sequence is 16 residues long. The germline V gene encodes CDR1 MNHEY and CDR2 SVGAGI. CDR3 DNA sequence: TGTGCCAGCAGTTACTCGACAGGGGGCAAGACTTATGGCTACACCTTC. Amino acids: CASSYSTGGKTYGYTF.

This clone has just a few counts. The chain is built from TRBV5-8 and TRBJ2-2, with no clear D. The germline V gene has CDR1 SGHTS and CDR2 YDEGEE. Trimming removed 1 base from V and 5 bases from J, with 18 bases in between. The CDR3 sequence is 17 residues long. This CDR3 reads CASSLSRSSFGTGELFF. The CDR3 DNA reads TGTGCCAGCAGCTTGTCGCGGTCTTCCTTCGGGACCGGGGAGCTGTTTTTT. The entire variable domain, with the rest obtained from reference TRBV5-8 and TRBJ2-2, is as follows: EAGVTQSPTHLIKTRGQQATLRCSPISGHTSVYWYQQALGLGLQFLLWYDEGEERNRGNFPPRFSGRQFPNYSSELNVNALELEDSALYLCASSLSRSSFGTGELFFGEGSRLTVL.

The chain uses TRBV4-1 and TRBJ2-1, with D possibly being TRBD2 (5 bases). The CDR3 has 16 amino acids. The V gene's germline CDR1 is MGHRA and CDR2 YSYEKL. The V end lost 3 bases, the J end lost 10 bases, and 22 bases lay between the germline ends. CDR3 sequence (DNA): TGCGCCAGCAGCCAGGGGTCGGGAAAGACCCTCTGGGAGCAGTTCTTC. Residues: CASSQGSGKTLWEQFF.

This clone occurred once. The chain couples TRBV24-1 to TRBJ2-2; tentative D call: TRBD2 (7 bases). This CDR3 spans 19 amino acids. Looked up from germline, CDR1 is KGHDR and CDR2 is SFDVKD. The ends were cut back, 1 base at V and 1 base at J, with 18 bases in the middle. CDR3 sequence reads: CATSDLGPTGGWNTGELFF. The CDR3 nucleotides are TGTGCCACCAGTGATTTAGGGCCGACGGGGGGCTGGAACACCGGGGAGCTGTTTTTT.

V and J are TRBV6-5 and TRBJ2-7, with 9 bases aligning to TRBD1. The V gene's germline CDR1 is MNHEY and CDR2 SVGAGI. Germline trimming cut 5 bases from V and 6 bases from J; bases unmatched to any gene: 11. The CDR3 has 15 amino acids. The CDR3 DNA follows: TGTGCCAGCAGTAGCCGGGGGACAGGGATTTCCGAGCAGTACTTC. It is translated as CASSSRGTGISEQYF.

V gene TRBV7-8 combines with J gene TRBJ2-7; 9 bases fit TRBD2. V was pared by 5 bases and J by 0 bases, with 5 bases of the junction left unmatched. From germline, CDR1 is SGHVS and CDR2 FQNEAQ. CDR3 length: 15 amino acids. The CDR3 spells CASSRLAGSSYEQYF. DNA of the CDR3: TGTGCCAGCAGCCGTCTAGCGGGGAGCTCCTACGAGCAGTACTTC. Combining the CDR3 with reference TRBV7-8 and TRBJ2-7 gives the whole variable domain GAGVSQSPRYKVAKRGQDVALRCDPISGHVSLFWYQQALGQGPEFLTYFQNEAQLDKSGLPSDRFFAERPEGSVSTLKIQRTQQEDSAVYLCASSRLAGSSYEQYFGPGTRLTVT.

The chain uses TRBV4-1 and TRBJ2-1, with TRBD2 identical over 14 bases. This CDR3 comprises 18 residues. The germline CDR1 and CDR2 sequences are MGHRA and YSYEKL. The junction had 13 bases not matched to a gene; V was cut back by 0 bases and J by 12 bases. In nucleotides, the CDR3 is TGCGCCAGCAGCCAAGATTCAGGACTAGCGGGAGGTCCGCAGGGGCAGTTCTTC. It specifies CASSQDSGLAGGPQGQFF.

V gene TRBV25-1 combines with J gene TRBJ2-1, with 7 bases that match TRBD2. V lost 0 bases and J lost 9; bases outside the gene matches: 8. CDR3 length: 15 residues. The germline CDR1 and CDR2 sequences are MGHDK and SYGVNS. DNA of the CDR3: TGTGCCAGCAGTGAATATATAAGATCGGGAGGTGAGCAGTTCTTC. It is translated as CASSEYIRSGGEQFF.

V and J are TRBV11-2 and TRBJ2-7; possibly TRBD1 for D (5 bases). The V end lost 3 bases, the J end lost 5 bases, and 14 bases lay between the germline ends. The germline V gene encodes CDR1 SGHAT and CDR2 FQNNGV. CDR3 length: 14 residues. The CDR3 loop reads CASSFSPQGNEQYF. The CDR3 nucleotides read TGTGCCAGCAGCTTTTCGCCGCAGGGTAACGAGCAGTACTTC.

The V gene is TRBV7-9, the J gene TRBJ1-2; a weak D match, TRBD1 (5 bases). Germline V CDR1 and CDR2: SEHNR, FQNEAQ (reference sequence). V lost 3 bases and J 5 bases, leaving 13 bases between the germline ends. The CDR3 sequence is 14 residues long. The CDR3 region is CASSLRQGLYGYTF. The CDR3 DNA sequence: TGTGCCAGCAGCTTGAGGCAGGGTCTTTATGGCTACACCTTC. The whole variable domain, remainder taken from reference TRBV7-9 and TRBJ1-2, is DTGVSQNPRHKITKRGQNVTFRCDPISEHNRLYWYRQTLGQGPEFLTYFQNEAQLEKSRLLSDRFSAERPKGSFSTLEIQRTEQGDSAMYLCASSLRQGLYGYTFGSGTRLTVV.

This clone was seen just once. The chain joins TRBV19 to TRBJ2-2; maybe TRBD1 (5 bases). Germline assignment: CDR1 LNHDA and CDR2 SQIVND (reference sequence). The germline V and J ends were trimmed by 6 bases and 5 bases, with 10 bases remaining between them. There are 13 residues in the CDR3. CDR3 nucleotide sequence: TGTGCCAGTAGGGACCCAGGGACCGGGGAGCTGTTTTTT. It is translated as CASRDPGTGELFF.

The V gene is TRBV5-8, the J gene TRBJ1-1; the D gene is possibly TRBD1 (6 bases). Germline V gene data show CDR1 as SGHTS and CDR2 as YDEGEE. The CDR3 has 15 residues. Trimming removed 2 bases at V and 1 base at J, with 12 bases between. CDR3 nucleotide sequence: TGTGCCAGCAGCTTCGGCAGGGGTTGGAACACTGAAGCTTTCTTT. Its translation: CASSFGRGWNTEAFF.